The rows below give T cell receptor beta chains drawn from one sample of a study of immune characterization of retroperitoneal liposarcoma. One entry per CDR3 protein results from TCRdb running MiXCR on the PCR reads. The sample holds around 3,000 distinct CDR3 sequences, 25% to 30% seen once. What was sequenced was tumor tissue. These receptors were taken from a female donor with retroperitoneal liposarcoma. Both conserved end residues are part of each CDR3. A D gene is named only where the DNA matches it firmly. The size of a clone is reported for some rows only, either as once, few or many, or as a class for expanded clones.

TRBV6-1	-	TRBJ1-2	few	CASGAASNYGYTF	TGTGCCAGCGGGGCAGCCTCTAACTATGGCTACACCTTC
TRBV12-3/TRBV12-4	TRBD1	TRBJ1-2	large	CASSFSTGGSYGYTF	TGTGCCAGCAGTTTCTCGACAGGGGGCTCCTATGGCTACACCTTC
TRBV10-2	TRBD2	TRBJ2-7	-	CASAPGLAGVTYEQYF	TGCGCCAGCGCCCCGGGACTAGCGGGAGTCACCTACGAGCAGTACTTC
TRBV12-3/TRBV12-4	TRBD2	TRBJ2-1	once	CASTFFPLDGTGGRNEQFF	TGTGCCAGCACTTTTTTCCCCCTCGATGGGACGGGAGGGCGGAATGAGCAGTTCTTC
TRBV28	TRBD2	TRBJ2-1	few	CASSSLTSAYNEQFF	TGTGCCAGCAGTTCCCTGACTAGCGCCTACAATGAGCAGTTCTTC
TRBV5-1	TRBD1	TRBJ2-3	-	CASSLNVDRSSTDTQYF	TGCGCCAGCAGCTTGAACGTGGACAGGTCTAGCACAGATACGCAGTATTTT
TRBV6-6	-	TRBJ2-7	medium-sized	CASSLLGEGVYEQYF	TGTGCCAGCAGTTTACTCGGAGAGGGAGTCTACGAGCAGTACTTC
TRBV19	-	TRBJ2-3	medium-sized	CALNQEVTDTQYF	TGTGCTCTTAACCAGGAGGTCACAGATACGCAGTATTTT
TRBV6-1	-	TRBJ2-4	large	CASSAGEGVEAKNIQYF	TGTGCCAGCAGTGCCGGGGAAGGGGTGGAAGCCAAAAACATTCAGTACTTC
TRBV6-1	-	TRBJ2-2	-	CASSGQRLGTGELFF	TGTGCCAGCAGTGGCCAACGCTTGGGCACCGGGGAGCTGTTTTTT
TRBV6-1	TRBD2	TRBJ2-4	few	CASRNPGLHNEEYF	TGTGCCAGCAGAAACCCGGGACTACACAACGAAGAGTACTTC
TRBV6-1	TRBD2	TRBJ2-4	large	CASSEWTSGSGNIQYF	TGTGCCAGCAGTGAATGGACTAGCGGGAGTGGAAACATTCAGTACTTC
TRBV6-5	-	TRBJ1-1	medium-sized	CASSYSRTNVVAFF	TGTGCCAGCAGTTACTCAAGGACGAATGTGGTAGCTTTCTTT
TRBV6-1	TRBD1	TRBJ2-6	medium-sized	CASGADRAKSGANVLTF	TGTGCCAGCGGAGCCGACAGGGCGAAATCTGGGGCCAACGTCCTGACTTTC
TRBV6-1	-	TRBJ1-1	many	CASSLDRLNTEAFF	TGTGCCAGCAGCCTGGACAGACTGAACACTGAAGCTTTCTTT
TRBV6-1	TRBD1	TRBJ2-5	medium-sized	CASSFLTGVETQYF	TGTGCCAGCAGTTTCCTCACAGGGGTGGAGACCCAGTACTTC